This T cell receptor beta chain stems from a study of blood T cell repertoires in COVID-19. Overall study context: The United States, Italy and Spain were the sources of the acute and convalescent COVID-19 samples.

Profiled with immunoSEQ multiplex PCR; TCRdb holds only in-frame clones, not every one. This table has about 310,000 clones, around 84% appearing once. From germline, CDR1 is SNHLY and CDR2 FYNNEI. CDR3 length: 13 amino acids. V shed 7 bases, J shed 7 bases, and the junction held 6 bases outside the gene matches. The chain carries TRBV2 and TRBJ2-7; 11 positions agree with TRBD1. This TCR came from a man between 65 and 85 years old with acute or convalescent COVID-19. Sequencing was done on a sample of peripheral blood. The CDR3 bases are TGTGCCAGCAACTGGGACAGGGGGAGGGAGCAGTACTTC. It yields the protein CASNWDRGREQYF.